The 27 T cell receptor beta chains given below trace back to one sample, sequenced in a study of T cells in Graves' hyperthyroidism and ophthalmopathy (dated by TCRdb to between 2018 and 2021). Libraries were constructed by multiplex PCR. TCRdb names Illumina HiSeq 2000 as the instrument used. TCR beta CDR3 regions were amplified from RNA transcripts. The first round of RT-PCR for the TCR CDR3 was performed with the HTBI primer set and the Qiagen OneStep RT-PCR kit. TCRdb reprocessing: public reads trimmed at Q25 with fastp, clones called with MiXCR, in-frame beta chains kept. Records with the same CDR3 protein are collapsed into one entry carrying the most frequent genes and DNA. Counted in this sample were around 690,000 distinct CDR3 sequences; around 21% of them appeared once. The ten biggest clones cover under 35% of the sample. What was sequenced was blood. The receptors were gathered from a man aged 25-45 years with Graves' ophthalmopathy.

This chain links TRBV9 with TRBJ2-3; TRBD2 aligns across 7 bases. Germline CDR1 and CDR2: SGDLS and YYNGEE. This CDR3 has 15 amino acids. V trimming: 6 bases; J trimming: 2 bases; junction bases outside the gene matches: 9. Here the CDR3 reads CASTPHSGITDTQYF. The CDR3 DNA reads as TGTGCCAGCACCCCTCACAGCGGGATCACAGATACGCAGTATTTT. Full variable domain (missing parts from reference TRBV9 and TRBJ2-3): DSGVTQTPKHLITATGQRVTLRCSPRSGDLSVYWYQQSLDQGLQFLIQYYNGEERAKGNILERFSAQQFPDLHSELNLSSLELGDSALYFCASTPHSGITDTQYFGPGTRLTVL.

The chain combines TRBV6-1 with TRBJ2-2; D gene unclear. This CDR3 contains 15 residues. Deletions cut 5 bases from V and 0 bases from J, with 10 bases between. CDR1 is MNHNS and CDR2 is SASEGT in the germline V gene. The CDR3 reads CASSSKTANTGELFF. Written as DNA, the CDR3 is TGTGCCAGCAGTTCCAAAACAGCGAACACCGGGGAGCTGTTTTTT.

This clonotype was counted a few times. The chain combines TRBV27 with TRBJ2-5, with TRBD1 matching over 8 bases. Losses at the gene ends were 5 bases for V and 2 bases for J; bases not matched to a gene: 10. Germline values: CDR1 MNHEY, CDR2 SMNVEV (reference sequence). The CDR3 extends over 16 amino acids. For the CDR3, the DNA is TGTGCCAGCAGTCTACGATGGACAGGGCAACAAGAGACCCAGTACTTC. This gives the protein CASSLRWTGQQETQYF.

The chain employs TRBV5-4 and TRBJ2-1; TRBD1 matches 9 bases. With 4 bases clipped from V and 2 bases from J, the junction kept 4 bases outside the gene matches. Germline CDR1 reads SGHNT; CDR2 reads YYREEE (reference sequence). The CDR3 totals 15 residues. CDR3 residues: CASSAGQGTYNEQFF. For the CDR3, the DNA is TGTGCCAGCAGCGCGGGACAGGGTACCTACAATGAGCAGTTCTTC.

The gene calls are TRBV10-1 and TRBJ2-1; 8 positions match TRBD1. The germline CDR1 and CDR2 sequences are WNHNN and SYGVQD (reference sequence). CDR3 length: 15 amino acids. The ends lost 4 bases at V and 6 bases at J; junction bases unmatched: 8. The chain's CDR3 is CASSVDRVRGNEQFF. The CDR3 nucleotides read TGCGCCAGCAGTGTGGACAGGGTTCGGGGCAATGAGCAGTTCTTC.

This clonotype turned up a few times. V usage is TRBV20-1 and J usage is TRBJ2-1; D remains ambiguous. The V gene's germline CDR1 is DFQATT and CDR2 SNEGSKA (reference sequence). This CDR3 contains 15 residues. V was clipped by 1 base and J by 4 bases, with 14 bases between them. CDR3: CSARVAGRLYNEQFF. Written as DNA, the CDR3 is TGCAGTGCTAGAGTGGCAGGAAGATTGTACAATGAGCAGTTCTTC.

The chain links TRBV5-1 to TRBJ2-7; TRBD2 is a possible D gene (5 bases). V gave up 5 bases and J gave up 2 bases, with 14 bases separating them. The CDR3 is 14 residues long. CDR1 is SGHRS and CDR2 is YFSETQ in the germline V gene. In DNA, the CDR3 is TGCGCCAGCAGTCATAAGGACGGGGCCTACGAGCAGTACTTC. Protein product: CASSHKDGAYEQYF.

This clonotype was seen a handful of times. The chain has TRBV20-1 and TRBJ1-5; D might be TRBD1 (6 bases). This CDR3 region has 14 residues. The V end was cut by 3 bases, the J end by 5 bases, with 14 bases between. CDR1 and CDR2 from the germline V gene are DFQATT and SNEGSKA (reference sequence). The CDR3 here is CSAREGGADQPQHF. The CDR3 DNA reads as TGCAGTGCTAGGGAGGGGGGAGCGGATCAGCCCCAGCATTTT.

The chain has TRBV5-1 and TRBJ2-7; 14 positions agree with TRBD2. The CDR3 contains 16 residues. J lost 6 bases, V lost 3 bases, and 8 bases had no gene match. Germline V gene sequence: CDR1 SGHRS, CDR2 YFSETQ. The CDR3 loop is CASSSGGTSGRREQYF. DNA of the CDR3: TGCGCCAGCAGCTCGGGTGGGACTAGCGGGAGACGCGAGCAGTACTTC.

This clonotype occurred a few times. The chain has TRBV7-2 and TRBJ1-3, with D unclear. The CDR3 runs 13 residues. V was shortened by 1 base and J by 4 bases, with 5 bases between the two germline ends. Germline V lookup: CDR1 SGHTA, CDR2 FQGNSA. The CDR3, as DNA: TGTGCCAGCAGCTTAGAGTTGGGAAACACCATATATTTT. Its translation is CASSLELGNTIYF.

This rearrangement joins TRBV5-6 to TRBJ2-5; D remains ambiguous. The germline gives CDR1 SGHDT, CDR2 YYEEEE. The V and J ends lost 3 bases and 2 bases respectively, with 8 bases between them. The CDR3 has 13 residues. The CDR3 bases are TGTGCCAGCAGCTCCGAACTTCAAGAGACCCAGTACTTC. This codes for CASSSELQETQYF.

This clonotype was detected ten times or more. The chain uses TRBV13 and TRBJ1-1; D not resolved. Trimming stripped 5 bases from V and 11 bases from J, with 12 bases between. CDR3 size: 11 residues. Per germline, CDR1 PRHDT and CDR2 FYEKMQ (reference sequence). This CDR3 reads CASSRSRAAFF. DNA of the CDR3: TGTGCCAGCAGCCGGTCCCGCGCTGCTTTCTTT.

To note about this clonotype: Sequence at one end of the junction differs from germline and may be a read error. The chain uses TRBV28 and TRBJ1-4; 7 nucleotides line up with TRBD1. Germline V gene lookup returns CDR1 MDHEN and CDR2 SYDVKM. This CDR3 has 16 amino acids. CDR3 sequence (DNA): TGTGCCAGCACGTCAGGGGGGGCGCAATCTCTTGAAAAACTGCTTTTT. This encodes CASTSGGAQSLEKLLF.

This clonotype has a count of ten or more. The chain has TRBV28 and TRBJ2-1; 13 positions match TRBD2. The J segment lost 6 bases and the V segment lost 2 bases, leaving 4 bases of the junction unmatched. Germline V lookup: CDR1 MDHEN, CDR2 SYDVKM. The CDR3 totals 16 residues. The CDR3: CASSLQGLAGVNEQFF. The CDR3 DNA is TGTGCCAGCAGTTTACAAGGACTAGCGGGAGTCAATGAGCAGTTCTTC. Looking up the rest from reference TRBV28 and TRBJ2-1 gives the full variable domain: DVKVTQSSRYLVKRTGEKVFLECVQDMDHENMFWYRQDPGLGLRLIYFSYDVKMKEKGDIPEGYSVSREKKERFSLILESASTNQTSMYLCASSLQGLAGVNEQFFGPGTRLTVL.

The rearrangement joins TRBV28 to TRBJ1-1; D unclear. Trimming stripped 4 bases from V and 4 bases from J, with 10 bases between. This CDR3 has 13 amino acids. The germline gives CDR1 MDHEN, CDR2 SYDVKM. Here the CDR3 reads CASSSHGVTEAFF. CDR3 sequence (DNA): TGTGCCAGCAGTTCCCATGGGGTCACTGAAGCTTTCTTT.

This clonotype was observed a few times. This chain links TRBV5-6 with TRBJ1-2; the D is unclear. CDR1 and CDR2 (germline): SGHDT, YYEEEE. The CDR3 length is 15 residues. The V gene lost 4 bases and the J gene lost 4 bases, with 17 bases spanning the gap. CDR3 protein: CASSRLEFRSYGYTF. CDR3 nucleotide sequence: TGTGCCAGCAGCAGGCTGGAGTTTCGCAGCTATGGCTACACCTTC.

V gene TRBV18 combines with J gene TRBJ2-1; 12 bases agree with TRBD2. Germline lookup yields CDR1 KGHSH and CDR2 LQKENI. The junction had 6 bases not matched to a gene; V was cut back by 2 bases and J by 7 bases. The CDR3 spans 16 residues. CDR3 sequence reads: CASSPKTSGSGNEQFF. CDR3 coding DNA: TGTGCCAGCTCACCAAAGACTAGCGGGAGTGGGAATGAGCAGTTCTTC.

This clonotype was seen a few times. The rearrangement links TRBV19 to TRBJ2-7; tentative D call: TRBD1 (6 bases). Germline lookup yields CDR1 LNHDA and CDR2 SQIVND (reference sequence). The CDR3 spans 13 residues. The germline V and J ends were trimmed by 3 bases and 4 bases, with 10 bases remaining between them. The CDR3 region is CASSIAGAYEQYF. CDR3 DNA sequence: TGTGCCAGTAGTATTGCAGGGGCGTACGAGCAGTACTTC.

This clonotype was observed at least ten times. The V call is TRBV18, the J call TRBJ1-2; TRBD1 is a possible D gene (6 bases). CDR1 is KGHSH and CDR2 is LQKENI in the germline V gene. Trimming cost V 2 bases and J 1 base, with 11 bases left between them. This CDR3 comprises 15 residues. In DNA, the CDR3 is TGTGCCAGCTCACCAGGTAGACAGGTTAACTATGGCTACACCTTC. Its protein product is CASSPGRQVNYGYTF.

This clonotype was counted at least ten times. The chain joins TRBV2 to TRBJ2-5, with 9 positions matching TRBD1. The CDR3 runs 15 residues. V lost 2 bases and J lost 5; bases outside the gene matches: 6. Germline-derived CDR1 and CDR2 are SNHLY and FYNNEI. CDR3 protein: CASSEMGQGMETQYF. The CDR3 DNA reads as TGTGCCAGCAGTGAAATGGGACAGGGTATGGAGACCCAGTACTTC.

The chain recombines TRBV5-1 with TRBJ1-1; 8 bases map to TRBD1. J gave up 0 bases and V 2 bases, and 3 bases lay outside the gene matches. Germline V gene lookup returns CDR1 SGHRS and CDR2 YFSETQ. The CDR3 has 15 amino acids. The CDR3 region has the DNA TGCGCCAGCAGCTTATCGACAGGGGTGAACACTGAAGCTTTCTTT. Protein sequence: CASSLSTGVNTEAFF.

This clonotype was observed a single time. The chain has TRBV18 and TRBJ2-5, with 7 bases matching TRBD2. J lost 1 base, V lost 6 bases, and 11 bases had no gene match. The CDR3 sequence is 16 residues long. Germline V gene lookup returns CDR1 KGHSH and CDR2 LQKENI. The DNA of the CDR3 is TGTGCCAGCTCCCCTGGGAGTAGCGGGCTCCAAGAGACCCAGTACTTC. Encoded protein: CASSPGSSGLQETQYF.

The V gene is TRBV18, the J gene TRBJ2-2; D ambiguous. Germline loops: CDR1 KGHSH, CDR2 LQKENI. This CDR3 region has 16 residues. Trimming left V 0 bases short and J 4 bases short, with 12 bases between. This CDR3 is CASSPPNRVGTGELFF. In nucleotides, the CDR3 is TGTGCCAGCTCACCACCGAATAGGGTGGGCACCGGGGAGCTGTTTTTT.

Comments on this clonotype: The junction differs from germline at one of its ends, possibly a read error. This chain links TRBV29-1 with TRBJ1-2; tentatively, D is TRBD1 (6 bases). Germline V gene sequence: CDR1 SQVTM, CDR2 ANQGSEA. The CDR3 covers 13 residues. The CDR3: CSVGPQGGYGYAF. DNA of the CDR3: TGCAGCGTTGGCCCACAGGGTGGGTATGGCTACGCCTTC.

This clonotype has a count of ten or more. The V call is TRBV7-8, the J call TRBJ2-7; 9 nucleotides line up with TRBD1. Germline CDR1 and CDR2: SGHVS and FQNEAQ. The V gene end was trimmed by 1 base and the J gene end by 3 bases; junction bases not matched to a gene: 4. The CDR3 has 15 amino acids. CDR3 loop: CASSLVQGANYEQYF. Written as DNA, the CDR3 is TGTGCCAGCAGCTTAGTACAGGGGGCTAACTACGAGCAGTACTTC.

This clonotype was picked up many times. The CDR3: CASSPISGPYIQYF. CDR3 nucleotides: TGTGCCAGCAGCCCAATCAGCGGCCCGTACATTCAGTACTTC. V usage is TRBV7-2 and J usage is TRBJ2-4; tentative D call: TRBD2 (5 bases). CDR3 size: 14 residues. Per germline, CDR1 SGHTA and CDR2 FQGNSA. Between the trimmed V and J ends, which lost 5 bases and 8 bases, there was a span of 16 bases.

This chain joins TRBV3-1 and TRBJ2-2; TRBD2 matches 10 bases. V gave up 1 base and J gave up 0 bases; unmatched junction bases: 5. The germline CDR1 and CDR2 sequences are LGHDT and YNNKEL (reference sequence). CDR3 size: 18 residues. CDR3 sequence: CASSQASGLASNTGELFF. The CDR3 nucleotides read TGTGCCAGCAGCCAAGCATCGGGACTAGCGTCGAACACCGGGGAGCTGTTTTTT.